This T cell receptor (beta chain) was captured in a study of T cells in Graves' hyperthyroidism and ophthalmopathy. The CDR3 totals 15 residues. V shed 4 bases and J shed 1 base, with 14 bases lying between them. Germline V lookup: CDR1 SNHLY, CDR2 FYNNEI. Amplification targeted TCR beta CDR3 regions from RNA transcripts. TCR CDR3 regions were first amplified by RT-PCR with HTBI primers. TCRdb re-derived calls from the multiplex PCR reads in MiXCR, one entry per CDR3 protein. The sample lists over 250,000 distinct CDR3 sequences; 20% to 25% were seen once. This clonotype appeared many times. The genes are TRBV2 and TRBJ2-7; D possibly corresponds to TRBD1 (5 bases). The sequencing input was blood. The receptor's source is a man aged 35 to 55 with Graves' hyperthyroidism that later progressed to Graves' ophthalmopathy. Written as DNA, the CDR3 is TGTGCCAGCAGTGTGGTCAGGGAAAATTCCTACGAGCAGTACTTC. As protein: CASSVVRENSYEQYF.